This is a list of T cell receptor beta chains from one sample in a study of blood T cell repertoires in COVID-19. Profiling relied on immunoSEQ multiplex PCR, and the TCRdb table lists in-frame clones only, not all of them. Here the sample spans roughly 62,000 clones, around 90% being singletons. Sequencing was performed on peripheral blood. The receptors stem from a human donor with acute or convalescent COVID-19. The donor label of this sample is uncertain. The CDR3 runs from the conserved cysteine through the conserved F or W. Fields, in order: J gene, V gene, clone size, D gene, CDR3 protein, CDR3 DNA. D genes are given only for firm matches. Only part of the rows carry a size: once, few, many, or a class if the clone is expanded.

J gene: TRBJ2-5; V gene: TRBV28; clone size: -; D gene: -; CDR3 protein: CASSPYRAQGTQYF; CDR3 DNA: TGTGCCAGCAGCCCCTACAGGGCTCAAGGGACCCAGTACTTC
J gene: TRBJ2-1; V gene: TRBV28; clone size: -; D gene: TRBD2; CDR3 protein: CASRLARSGRAGQFF; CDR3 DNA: TGTGCCAGCAGACTAGCCCGGAGCGGGAGGGCCGGGCAGTTCTTC
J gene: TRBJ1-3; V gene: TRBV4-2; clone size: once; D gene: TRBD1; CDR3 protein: CASSPGTGSSGNTIYF; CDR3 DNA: TGTGCCAGCAGCCCGGGGACAGGGAGCTCTGGAAACACCATATATTTT
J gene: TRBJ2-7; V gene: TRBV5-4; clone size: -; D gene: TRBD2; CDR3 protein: CASSKGLAGTYEQYF; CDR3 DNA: TGTGCCAGCAGCAAGGGACTAGCGGGGACCTACGAGCAGTACTTC
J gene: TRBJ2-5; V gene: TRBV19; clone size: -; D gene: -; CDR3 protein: CASSVTGNQETQYF; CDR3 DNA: TGTGCCAGTAGTGTAACAGGTAACCAAGAGACCCAGTACTTC
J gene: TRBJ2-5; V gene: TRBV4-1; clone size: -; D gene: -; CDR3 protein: CASSQVGSEETQYF; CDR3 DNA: TGCGCCAGCAGCCAAGTTGGGAGCGAAGAGACCCAGTACTTC
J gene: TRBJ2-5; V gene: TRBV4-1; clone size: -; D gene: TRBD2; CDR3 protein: CASSQFSGRGQETQYF; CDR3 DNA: TGCGCCAGCAGCCAATTTAGCGGGAGGGGCCAAGAGACCCAGTACTTC
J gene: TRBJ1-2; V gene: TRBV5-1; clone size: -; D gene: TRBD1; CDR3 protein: CASSPGTGGLNYGYTF; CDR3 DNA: TGCGCCAGCAGCCCCGGGACAGGGGGCTTAAACTATGGCTACACCTTC
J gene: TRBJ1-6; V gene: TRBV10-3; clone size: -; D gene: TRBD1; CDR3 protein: CAISEQGARDSPLHF; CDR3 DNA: TGTGCCATCAGCGAGCAGGGGGCAAGGGATTCACCCCTCCACTTT
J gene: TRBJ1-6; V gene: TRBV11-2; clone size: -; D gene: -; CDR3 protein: CASSLDHNLVTFHF; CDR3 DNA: TGTGCCAGCAGCTTAGATCATAACCTTGTTACATTCCACTTT
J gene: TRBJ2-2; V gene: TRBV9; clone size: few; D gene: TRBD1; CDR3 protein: CASSRSGTGSPGELFF; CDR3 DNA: TGTGCCAGCAGCCGCTCCGGGACAGGTTCCCCCGGGGAGCTGTTTTTT
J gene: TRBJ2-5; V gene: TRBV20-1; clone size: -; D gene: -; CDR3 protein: CSASKDYQETQYF; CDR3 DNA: TGCAGTGCTAGTAAGGACTATCAAGAGACCCAGTACTTC
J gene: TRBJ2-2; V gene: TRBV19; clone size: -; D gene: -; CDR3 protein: CASSPGYGELFF; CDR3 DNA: TGTGCCAGTAGTCCAGGGTACGGGGAGCTGTTTTTT
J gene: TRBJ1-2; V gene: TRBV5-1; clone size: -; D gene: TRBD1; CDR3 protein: CASSRDRGDDDGYTF; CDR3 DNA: TGCGCCAGCAGCCGGGACAGGGGTGATGACGATGGCTACACCTTC
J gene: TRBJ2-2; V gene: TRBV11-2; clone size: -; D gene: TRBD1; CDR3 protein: CASRDRDRVSGELFF; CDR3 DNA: TGTGCCAGCAGGGACCGGGACAGGGTTTCCGGGGAGCTGTTTTTT
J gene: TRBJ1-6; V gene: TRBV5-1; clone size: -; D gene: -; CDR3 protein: CASSFDRSSYNSPLHF; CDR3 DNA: TGCGCCAGCAGCTTTGACAGGAGCTCCTATAATTCACCCCTCCACTTT
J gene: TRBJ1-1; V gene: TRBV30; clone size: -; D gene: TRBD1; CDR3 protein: CAWRGVTGGFRNTEAFF; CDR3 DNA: TGTGCCTGGAGGGGGGTGACAGGGGGCTTTCGGAACACTGAAGCTTTCTTT
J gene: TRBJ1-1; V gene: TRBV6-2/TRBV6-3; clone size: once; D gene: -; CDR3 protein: CASSYPSGGDTEAFF; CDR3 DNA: TGTGCCAGCAGTTACCCGTCAGGAGGAGACACTGAAGCTTTCTTT
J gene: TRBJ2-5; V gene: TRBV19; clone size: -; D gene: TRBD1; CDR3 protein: CASARDRQETQYF; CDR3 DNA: TGTGCCAGTGCAAGGGACAGACAAGAGACCCAGTACTTC
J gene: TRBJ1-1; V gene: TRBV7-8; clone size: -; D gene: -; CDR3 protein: CASSFGRAVNTEAFF; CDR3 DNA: TGTGCCAGCAGCTTTGGGAGGGCGGTGAACACTGAAGCTTTCTTT
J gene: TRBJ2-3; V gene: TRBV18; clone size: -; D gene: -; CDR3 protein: CASSPLTVRGKDTQYF; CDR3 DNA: TGTGCCAGCTCACCACTTACCGTACGAGGGAAAGATACGCAGTATTTT
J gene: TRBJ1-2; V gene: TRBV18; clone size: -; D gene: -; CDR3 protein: CASSPILAGGPYGYTF; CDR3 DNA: TGTGCCAGCTCACCAATCTTAGCAGGAGGACCCTATGGCTACACCTTC
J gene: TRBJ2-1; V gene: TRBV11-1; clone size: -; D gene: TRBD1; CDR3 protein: CASSLGTGDYNEQFF; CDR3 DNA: TGTGCCAGCAGCTTAGGGACAGGAGATTACAATGAGCAGTTCTTC
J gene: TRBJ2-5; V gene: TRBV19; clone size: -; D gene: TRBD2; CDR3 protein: CASSQLRGLAGEETQYF; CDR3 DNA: TGTGCCAGTAGTCAACTTCGAGGACTAGCGGGAGAGGAGACCCAGTACTTC
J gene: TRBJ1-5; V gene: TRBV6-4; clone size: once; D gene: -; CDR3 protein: CASSPDSSNQPQHF; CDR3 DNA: TGTGCCAGCAGTCCTGACAGTTCTAATCAGCCCCAGCATTTT
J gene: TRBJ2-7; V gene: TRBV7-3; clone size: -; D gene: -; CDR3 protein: CASSPRPSGVYEQYF; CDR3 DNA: TGTGCCAGCAGTCCACGCCCTTCCGGGGTCTACGAGCAGTACTTC
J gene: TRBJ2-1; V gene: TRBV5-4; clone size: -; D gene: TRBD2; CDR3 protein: CASSFEREGLYNEQFF; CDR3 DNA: TGTGCCAGCAGCTTCGAGCGGGAGGGCCTTTACAATGAGCAGTTCTTC
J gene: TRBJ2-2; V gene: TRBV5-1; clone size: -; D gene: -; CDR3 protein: CASSLALASNTGELFF; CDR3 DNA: TGCGCCAGCAGCTTGGCGCTAGCGTCGAACACCGGGGAGCTGTTTTTT
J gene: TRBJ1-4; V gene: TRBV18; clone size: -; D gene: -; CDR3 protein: CASSPRTGDNEKLFF; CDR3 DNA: TGTGCCAGCTCACCACGGACCGGGGATAATGAAAAACTGTTTTTT
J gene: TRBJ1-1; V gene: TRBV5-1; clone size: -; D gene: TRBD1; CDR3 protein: CASSLQGPTEAFF; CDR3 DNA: TGCGCCAGCAGCTTACAGGGGCCCACTGAAGCTTTCTTT
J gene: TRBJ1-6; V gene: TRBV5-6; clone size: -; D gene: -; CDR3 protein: CASSLYARQSSSYNSPLHF; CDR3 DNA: TGTGCCAGCAGCTTGTATGCGCGGCAATCGAGCTCCTATAATTCACCCCTCCACTTT
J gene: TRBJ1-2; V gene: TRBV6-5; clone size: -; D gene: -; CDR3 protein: CASSTNSYGYTF; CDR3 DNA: TGTGCCAGCAGTACAAACAGTTACGGCTACACCTTC
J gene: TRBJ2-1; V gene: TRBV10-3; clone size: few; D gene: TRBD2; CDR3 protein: CATGGSGGNNEQFF; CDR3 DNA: TGTGCCACTGGAGGGAGCGGGGGGAACAATGAGCAGTTCTTC
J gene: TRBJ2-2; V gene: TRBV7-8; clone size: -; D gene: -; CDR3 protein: CASSPLQGGATGELFF; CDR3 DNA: TGTGCCAGCAGCCCTTTACAAGGGGGAGCCACCGGGGAGCTGTTTTTT
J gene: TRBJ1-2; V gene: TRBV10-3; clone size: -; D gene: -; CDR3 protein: CAISENTGGYTF; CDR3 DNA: TGTGCCATCAGTGAGAATACAGGGGGCTACACCTTC
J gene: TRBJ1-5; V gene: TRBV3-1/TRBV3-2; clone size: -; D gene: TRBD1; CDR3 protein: CASSQGRGRGPPQPQHF; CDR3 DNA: TGTGCCAGCAGCCAAGGACGAGGCAGGGGGCCCCCTCAGCCCCAGCATTTT
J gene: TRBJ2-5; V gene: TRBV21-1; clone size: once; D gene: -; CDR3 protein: CASSKALWARPYF; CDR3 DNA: TGTGCCAGCAGCAAAGCGCTTTGGGCCCGCCCGTACTTC
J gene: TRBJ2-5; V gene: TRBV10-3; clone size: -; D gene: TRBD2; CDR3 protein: CAISDRTSGTETQYF; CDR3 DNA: TGTGCCATCAGCGATCGGACTAGCGGGACTGAGACCCAGTACTTC
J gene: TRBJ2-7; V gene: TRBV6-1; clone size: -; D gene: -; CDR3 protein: CASSEMRYEQYF; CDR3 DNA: TGTGCCAGCAGTGAAATGAGATACGAGCAGTACTTC
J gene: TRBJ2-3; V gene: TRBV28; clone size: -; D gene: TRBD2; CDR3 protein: CASSSIAGAVDTQYF; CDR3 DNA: TGTGCCAGCAGTTCGATAGCGGGAGCGGTAGATACGCAGTATTTT
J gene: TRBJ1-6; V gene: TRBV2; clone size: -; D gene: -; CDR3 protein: CASSVGFNSPLHF; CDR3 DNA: TGTGCCAGCAGTGTGGGCTTTAATTCACCCCTCCACTTT
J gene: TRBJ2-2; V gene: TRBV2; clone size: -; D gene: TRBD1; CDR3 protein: CASILGQGYGELFF; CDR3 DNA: TGTGCCAGCATTCTGGGACAGGGGTACGGGGAGCTGTTTTTT
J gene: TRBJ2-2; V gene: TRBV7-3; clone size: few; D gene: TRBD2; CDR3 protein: CASSRWGTSGRTAGELFF; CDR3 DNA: TGTGCCAGCAGCCGATGGGGGACTAGCGGGAGAACTGCCGGGGAGCTGTTTTTT
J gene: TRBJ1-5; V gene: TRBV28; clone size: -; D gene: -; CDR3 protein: CASSLWFGAGELQPQHF; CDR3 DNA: TGTGCCAGCAGTTTATGGTTTGGGGCAGGGGAGCTTCAGCCCCAGCATTTT
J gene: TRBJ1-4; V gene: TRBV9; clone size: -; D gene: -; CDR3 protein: CASSVGAFRTANEKLFF; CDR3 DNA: TGTGCCAGCAGCGTAGGAGCCTTTAGGACAGCTAATGAAAAACTGTTTTTT
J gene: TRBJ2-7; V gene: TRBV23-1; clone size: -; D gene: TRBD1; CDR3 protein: CASSPLGQGAREQYF; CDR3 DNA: TGCGCCAGCAGTCCACTCGGACAGGGGGCGCGCGAGCAGTACTTC
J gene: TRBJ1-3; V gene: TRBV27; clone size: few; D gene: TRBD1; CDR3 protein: CASSLGQGSGNTIYF; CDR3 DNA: TGTGCCAGCAGCCTTGGACAGGGATCAGGAAACACCATATATTTT
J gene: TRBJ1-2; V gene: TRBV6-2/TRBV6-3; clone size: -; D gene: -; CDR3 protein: CASSSLTQGYGGYTF; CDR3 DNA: TGTGCCAGCAGCAGCCTAACACAGGGATACGGTGGCTACACCTTC
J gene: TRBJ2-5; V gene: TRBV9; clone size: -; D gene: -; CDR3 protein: CASSPNQGGVRETQYF; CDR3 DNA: TGTGCCAGCAGCCCTAACCAGGGGGGAGTACGTGAGACCCAGTACTTC
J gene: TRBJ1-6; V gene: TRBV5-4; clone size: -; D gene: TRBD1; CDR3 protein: CASSLARGPSSYNSPLHF; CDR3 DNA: TGTGCCAGCAGCTTGGCCAGGGGGCCTTCCTCCTATAATTCACCCCTCCACTTT
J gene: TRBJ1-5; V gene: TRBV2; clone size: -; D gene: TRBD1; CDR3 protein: CASRNDRGSNQPQHF; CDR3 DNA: TGTGCCAGCAGGAACGACAGGGGAAGCAATCAGCCCCAGCATTTT
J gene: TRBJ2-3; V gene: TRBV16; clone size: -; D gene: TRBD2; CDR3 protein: CASSHAGEREGTDTQYF; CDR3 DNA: TGTGCCAGCAGCCATGCCGGGGAGCGGGAGGGCACAGATACGCAGTATTTT